The clone carrying this T cell receptor beta chain has more than one count but fewer than ten. Its antigen is as yet unknown. This sample stems from a study of T cells in Graves' hyperthyroidism and ophthalmopathy. Overall study context: At initial diagnosis, before any treatment had begun, peripheral blood was obtained. Study findings and constraints: Most expanded thyroid clonotypes above 0.001 also appeared in blood.

What was amplified from RNA transcripts were TCR beta CDR3 regions. The study used the HTBI primer set for a first-round RT-PCR of the TCR CDR3. TCRdb re-analysed the multiplex PCR reads in MiXCR, keeping a single row per CDR3 protein. The table records hundreds of thousands of distinct CDR3 sequences, 14% of them present only once. The CDR3 has 15 amino acids. Between the trimmed V and J ends, which lost 5 bases and 2 bases, there was a span of 16 bases. The germline gives CDR1 DFQATT, CDR2 SNEGSKA (reference sequence). Researchers barred patients who had uncontrolled infection, other autoimmune disease, pregnancy or lactation.

The TCR comes from a woman aged 45 to 65 with Graves' ophthalmopathy. Sequenced input: blood. The chain has TRBV20-1 and TRBJ2-1, with D perhaps matching TRBD1 or TRBD2 (6 bases each). CDR3 nucleotides: TGCAGTGCTCCCGGACGGGGGCCAACCTACAATGAGCAGTTCTTC. Translation: CSAPGRGPTYNEQFF.